Sequencing of this T cell receptor beta chain was carried out in a study of response to subunit inactivated influenza vaccine. V lost 5 bases and J lost 2, with 10 bases in between. The germline gives CDR1 SGHRS, CDR2 YFSETQ. The CDR3 contains 13 residues. Findings of the study overall: Authors suggested seasonal influenza vaccinations each recruit few new T cells.

TCRdb used MiXCR to reprocess the RT-PCR reads, holding one entry per CDR3 protein. Here the sample spans roughly 700,000 distinct CDR3 sequences, roughly 13% being singletons. This clonotype was seen more than once but under ten times. Its specificity is not known. The receptor was derived from a middle-aged man who received an inactivated influenza vaccine. The material sequenced was PBMCs from blood, taken approximately 15 days before vaccination. The chain uses TRBV5-1 and TRBJ1-2; D is unresolved. CDR3 nucleotide sequence: TGCGCCAGCAGTAAAGGGCCAAACTATGGCTACACCTTC. Encoded protein: CASSKGPNYGYTF.